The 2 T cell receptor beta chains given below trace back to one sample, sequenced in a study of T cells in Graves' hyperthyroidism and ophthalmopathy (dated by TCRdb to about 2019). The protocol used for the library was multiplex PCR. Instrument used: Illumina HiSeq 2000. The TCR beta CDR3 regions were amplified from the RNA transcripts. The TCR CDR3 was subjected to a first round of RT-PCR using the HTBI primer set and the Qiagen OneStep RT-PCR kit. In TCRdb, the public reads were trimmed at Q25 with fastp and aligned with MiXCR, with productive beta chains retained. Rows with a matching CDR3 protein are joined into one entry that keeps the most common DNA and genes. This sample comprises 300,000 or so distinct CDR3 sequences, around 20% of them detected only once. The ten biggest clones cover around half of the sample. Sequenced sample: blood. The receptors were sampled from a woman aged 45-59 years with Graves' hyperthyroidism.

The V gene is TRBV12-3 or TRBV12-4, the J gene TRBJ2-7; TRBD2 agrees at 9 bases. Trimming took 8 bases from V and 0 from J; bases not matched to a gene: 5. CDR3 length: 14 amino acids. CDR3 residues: CASRSGRSSYEQYF. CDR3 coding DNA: TGTGCCAGCCGAAGCGGGAGGAGCTCCTACGAGCAGTACTTC.

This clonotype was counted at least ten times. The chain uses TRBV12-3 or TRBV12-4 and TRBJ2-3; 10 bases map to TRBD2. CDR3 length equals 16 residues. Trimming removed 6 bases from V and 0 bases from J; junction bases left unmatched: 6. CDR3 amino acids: CASRRTSGVSTDTQYF. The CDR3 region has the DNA TGTGCCAGCAGAAGAACTAGCGGGGTTAGCACAGATACGCAGTATTTT.